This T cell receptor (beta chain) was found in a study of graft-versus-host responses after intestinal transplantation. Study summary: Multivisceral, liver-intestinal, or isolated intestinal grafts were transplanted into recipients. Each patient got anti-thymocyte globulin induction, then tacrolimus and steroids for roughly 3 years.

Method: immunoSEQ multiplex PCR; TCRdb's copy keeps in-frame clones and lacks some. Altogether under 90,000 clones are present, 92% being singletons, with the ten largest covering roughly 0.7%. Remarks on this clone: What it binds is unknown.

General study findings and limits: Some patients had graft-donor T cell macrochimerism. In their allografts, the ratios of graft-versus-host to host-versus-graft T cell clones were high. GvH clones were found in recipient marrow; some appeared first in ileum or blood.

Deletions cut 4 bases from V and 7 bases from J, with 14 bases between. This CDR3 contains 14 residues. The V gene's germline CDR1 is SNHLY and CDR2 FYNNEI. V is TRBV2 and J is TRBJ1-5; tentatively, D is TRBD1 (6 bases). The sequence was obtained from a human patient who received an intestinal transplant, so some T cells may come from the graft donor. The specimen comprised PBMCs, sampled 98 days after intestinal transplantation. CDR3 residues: CASSVGVRGQPQHF. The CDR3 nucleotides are TGTGCCAGCAGTGTAGGAGTCAGGGGCCAGCCCCAGCATTTT.